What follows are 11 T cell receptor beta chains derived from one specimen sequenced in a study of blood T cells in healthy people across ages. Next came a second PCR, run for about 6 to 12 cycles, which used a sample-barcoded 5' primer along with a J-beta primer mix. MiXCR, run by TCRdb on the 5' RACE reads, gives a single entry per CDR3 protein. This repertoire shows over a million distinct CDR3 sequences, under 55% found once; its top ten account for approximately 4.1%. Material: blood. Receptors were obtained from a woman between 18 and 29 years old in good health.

The CDR3 region has the DNA TGTGCCAGCAGTCTTTCGGACAGGGGAGCTTTCTTT. Its protein is CASSLSDRGAFF. This chain joins TRBV28 and TRBJ1-1; 9 bases map to TRBD1. CDR1 is MDHEN and CDR2 is SYDVKM in the germline V gene. Germline trimming cut 5 bases from V and 10 bases from J; bases unmatched to any gene: 5. CDR3 length equals 12 residues.

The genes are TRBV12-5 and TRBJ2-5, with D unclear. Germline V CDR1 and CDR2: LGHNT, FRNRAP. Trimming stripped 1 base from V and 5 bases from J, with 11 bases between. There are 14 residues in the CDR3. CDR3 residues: CASGLATGVETQYF. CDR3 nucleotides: TGTGCTAGTGGTTTGGCCACTGGCGTGGAGACCCAGTACTTC.

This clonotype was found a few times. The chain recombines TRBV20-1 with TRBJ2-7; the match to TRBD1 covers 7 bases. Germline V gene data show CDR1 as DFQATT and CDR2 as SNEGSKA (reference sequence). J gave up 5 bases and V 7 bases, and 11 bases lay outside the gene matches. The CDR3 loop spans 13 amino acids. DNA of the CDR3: TGCAGTGTTTTTAGGGACAGCAGTAACGAGCAGTACTTC. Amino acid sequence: CSVFRDSSNEQYF.

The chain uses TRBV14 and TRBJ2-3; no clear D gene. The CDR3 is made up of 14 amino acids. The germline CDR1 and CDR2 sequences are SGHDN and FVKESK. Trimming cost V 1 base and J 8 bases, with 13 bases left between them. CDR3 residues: CASSQGVTRGTQYF. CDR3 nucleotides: TGTGCCAGCAGCCAAGGGGTGACCAGAGGTACGCAGTATTTT.

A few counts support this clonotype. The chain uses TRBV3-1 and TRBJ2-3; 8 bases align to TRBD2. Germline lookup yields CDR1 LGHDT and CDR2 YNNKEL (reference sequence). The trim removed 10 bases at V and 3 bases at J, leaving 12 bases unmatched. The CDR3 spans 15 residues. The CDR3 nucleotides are TGTGCCACGAAAATCGCGGGGGGAGGAACAGATACGCAGTATTTT. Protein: CATKIAGGGTDTQYF.

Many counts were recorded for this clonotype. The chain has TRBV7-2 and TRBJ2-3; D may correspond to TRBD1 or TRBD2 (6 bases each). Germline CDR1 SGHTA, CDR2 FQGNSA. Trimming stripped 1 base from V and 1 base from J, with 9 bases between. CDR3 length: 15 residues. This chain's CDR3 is CASSLDGGRTDTQYF. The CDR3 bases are TGTGCCAGCAGCTTAGACGGGGGCCGCACAGATACGCAGTATTTT.

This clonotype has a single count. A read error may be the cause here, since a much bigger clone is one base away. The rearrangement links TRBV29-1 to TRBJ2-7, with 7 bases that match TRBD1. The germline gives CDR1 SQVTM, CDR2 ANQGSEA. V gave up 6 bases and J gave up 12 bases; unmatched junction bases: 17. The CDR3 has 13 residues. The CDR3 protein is CSVYRGGQETLYF. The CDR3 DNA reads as TGCAGCGTATACAGGGGTGGGCAAGAGACCCTGTACTTC.

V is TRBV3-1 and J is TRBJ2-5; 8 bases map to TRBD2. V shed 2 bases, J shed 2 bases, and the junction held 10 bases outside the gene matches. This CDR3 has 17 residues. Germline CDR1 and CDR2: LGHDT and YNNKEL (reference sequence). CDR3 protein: CASSQTPGGPNQETQYF. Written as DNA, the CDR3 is TGTGCCAGCAGCCAAACCCCGGGGGGGCCAAATCAAGAGACCCAGTACTTC.

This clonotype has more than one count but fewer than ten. The CDR3 sequence: CASSYSGTGTYGYTF. DNA of the CDR3: TGTGCCAGCAGTTACTCTGGGACAGGGACCTATGGCTACACCTTC. This sequence joins TRBV6-5 and TRBJ1-2; 9 bases match TRBD1. Per germline, CDR1 MNHEY and CDR2 SVGAGI. V shed 0 bases, J shed 4 bases, and the junction held 3 bases outside the gene matches. CDR3 length equals 15 residues.

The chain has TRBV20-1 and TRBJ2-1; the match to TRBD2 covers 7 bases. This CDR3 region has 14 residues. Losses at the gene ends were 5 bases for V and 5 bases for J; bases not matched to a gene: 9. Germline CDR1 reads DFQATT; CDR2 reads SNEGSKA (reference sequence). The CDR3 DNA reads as TGCAGTGCTGGGACTTGGACTAGTGACAATGAGCAGTTCTTC. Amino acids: CSAGTWTSDNEQFF.

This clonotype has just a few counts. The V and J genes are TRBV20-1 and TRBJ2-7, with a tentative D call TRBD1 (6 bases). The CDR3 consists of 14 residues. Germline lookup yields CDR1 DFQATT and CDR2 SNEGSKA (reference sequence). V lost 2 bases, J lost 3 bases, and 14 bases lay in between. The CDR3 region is CSARSGVGGYEQYF. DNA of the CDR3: TGCAGTGCTAGAAGTGGGGTAGGGGGCTACGAGCAGTACTTC.